This is a list of T cell receptor beta chains from one sample in a study of early T cells in non-severe SARS-CoV-2 infection. From the 5' RACE reads, TCRdb called clonotypes with MiXCR, one entry per CDR3 protein. This table holds tens of thousands of distinct CDR3 sequences, 12% to 15% found once. Sequencing input: whole blood. Receptor source: an adult who was a healthcare worker with PCR-confirmed SARS-CoV-2 infection or an uninfected control (not recorded which). CDR3s leave out the opening cysteine and the closing phenylalanine or tryptophan.

V	J	CDR3
TRBV9	TRBJ2-1	ASSPSGGTPYNEQF
TRBV18	TRBJ2-4	ASSPGLAREDIQY
TRBV7-6	TRBJ2-3	ASSFGGSDTQY
TRBV4-1	TRBJ1-1	ASSLRQGMGTEAF
TRBV7-9	TRBJ1-6	ASSFGHGGSPLH
TRBV29-1	TRBJ2-2	SVGYTGELF
TRBV20-1	TRBJ2-1	SASLGSGGSNEQF
TRBV20-1	TRBJ2-7	SASSIGYEQY
TRBV19	TRBJ2-5	ASSSPYDWSTQY
TRBV5-1	TRBJ2-7	ASSLQGTLREY
TRBV10-1	TRBJ2-2	ASSVNRGPNTGELF
TRBV3-1	TRBJ1-1	ASSPRGFVTEAF
TRBV11-2	TRBJ2-2	ASSQTRVAGELF
TRBV28	TRBJ2-5	ASSRGTGQETQY
TRBV20-1	TRBJ2-7	SATKDLQY
TRBV7-9	TRBJ2-1	ASSLEPRDPYNEQF
TRBV29-1	TRBJ1-2	SVEQGNNGYT
TRBV19	TRBJ1-4	ASTPRTATNEKLF
TRBV27	TRBJ1-6	ATSDRDYSPLH
TRBV7-3	TRBJ1-4	ASSYTREKLF
TRBV7-3	TRBJ2-2	ASSLDAARTGELF
TRBV20-1	TRBJ2-1	SAVLGDNAYNEQF
TRBV2	TRBJ2-7	ASVPGSSYEQY
TRBV20-1	TRBJ2-5	SARLLALTKETQY
TRBV7-2	TRBJ1-4	ASSLAPPEEKLF
TRBV9	TRBJ1-1	ASGGMNTEAF
TRBV7-2	TRBJ1-2	ASSLIGAGNYGYT
TRBV12-5	TRBJ2-5	ASGLTGRRAQY
TRBV18	TRBJ2-2	ASSPRVRNTGELF
TRBV7-7	TRBJ1-1	ASSPREPGQGIGNTEAF
TRBV28	TRBJ2-6	ASSFYGSGANVLT
TRBV7-8	TRBJ2-2	ASSPTSGGADTGELF
TRBV6-1	TRBJ2-2	ASSEAWGRGAGELF
TRBV19	TRBJ1-2	ASSNRGDYGYT
TRBV27	TRBJ2-5	ASSPRPLAGGPKTQY
TRBV29-1	TRBJ2-3	SVQRPVQGVGFGSDTQY
TRBV20-1	TRBJ2-2	SAETGALRTGELF
TRBV6-5	TRBJ2-7	ASQTYRGRTYEQY
TRBV3-1	TRBJ2-5	ASSHPAFQETQY
TRBV28	TRBJ1-2	ASRPSGYYGYT
TRBV7-2	TRBJ1-1	ASSLVGQSHTEAF
TRBV6-2/TRBV6-3	TRBJ2-1	ATTGLAGGRSYNEQF
TRBV5-1	TRBJ2-7	ASSRNRDRPAEQY
TRBV7-2	TRBJ1-5	ASSFRGNQPQH
TRBV6-5	TRBJ1-1	ASSYSIQNTEAF
TRBV10-3	TRBJ2-2	AISELNTGELF